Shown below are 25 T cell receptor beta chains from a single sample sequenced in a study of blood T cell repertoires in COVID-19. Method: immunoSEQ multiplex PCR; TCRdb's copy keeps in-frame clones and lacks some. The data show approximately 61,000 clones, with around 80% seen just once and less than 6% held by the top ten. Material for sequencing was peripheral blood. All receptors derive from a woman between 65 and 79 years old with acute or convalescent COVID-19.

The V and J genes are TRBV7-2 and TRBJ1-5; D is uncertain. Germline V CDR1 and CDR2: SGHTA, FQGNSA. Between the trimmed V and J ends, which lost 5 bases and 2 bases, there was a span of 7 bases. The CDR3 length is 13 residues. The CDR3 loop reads CASSPSGNQPQHF. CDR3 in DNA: TGTGCCAGCAGCCCCTCCGGCAATCAGCCCCAGCATTTT.

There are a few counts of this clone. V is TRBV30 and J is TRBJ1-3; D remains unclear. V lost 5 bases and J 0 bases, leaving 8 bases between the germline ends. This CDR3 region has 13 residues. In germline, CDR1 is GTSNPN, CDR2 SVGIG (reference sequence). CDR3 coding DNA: TGTGCCTGGGACGCCTACTCTGGAAACACCATATATTTT. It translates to CAWDAYSGNTIYF.

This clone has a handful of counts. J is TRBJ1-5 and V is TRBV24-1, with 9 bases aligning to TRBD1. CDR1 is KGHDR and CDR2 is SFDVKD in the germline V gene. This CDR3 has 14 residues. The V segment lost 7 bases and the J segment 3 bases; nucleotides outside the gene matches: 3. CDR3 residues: CATRDRGYNQPQHF. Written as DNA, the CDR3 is TGTGCCACCAGGGACAGGGGTTACAATCAGCCCCAGCATTTT.

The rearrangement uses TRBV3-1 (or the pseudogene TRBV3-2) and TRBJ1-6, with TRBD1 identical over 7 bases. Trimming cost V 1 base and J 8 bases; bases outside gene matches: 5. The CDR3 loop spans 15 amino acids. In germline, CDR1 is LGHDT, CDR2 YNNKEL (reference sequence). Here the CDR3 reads CASSQVTGADSPLHF. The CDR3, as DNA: TGTGCCAGCAGCCAAGTCACAGGGGCGGATTCACCCCTCCACTTT.

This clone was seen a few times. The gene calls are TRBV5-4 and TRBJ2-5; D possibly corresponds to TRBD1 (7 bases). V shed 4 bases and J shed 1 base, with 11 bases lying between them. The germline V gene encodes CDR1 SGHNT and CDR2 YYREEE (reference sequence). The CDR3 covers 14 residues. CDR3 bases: TGTGCCAGCAGCGGAGGGGGCAGCCAAGAGACCCAGTACTTC. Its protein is CASSGGGSQETQYF.

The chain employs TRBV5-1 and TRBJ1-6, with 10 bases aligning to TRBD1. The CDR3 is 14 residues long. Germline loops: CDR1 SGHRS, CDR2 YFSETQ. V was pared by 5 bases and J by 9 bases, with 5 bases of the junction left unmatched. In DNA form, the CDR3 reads TGCGCCAGCAGGCCCGGGACAGGGGCTTCACCCCTCCACTTT. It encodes CASRPGTGASPLHF.

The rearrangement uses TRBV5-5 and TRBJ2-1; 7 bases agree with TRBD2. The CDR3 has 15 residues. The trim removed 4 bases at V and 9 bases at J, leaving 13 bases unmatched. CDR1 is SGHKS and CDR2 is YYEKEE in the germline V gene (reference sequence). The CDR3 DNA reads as TGTGCCAGCAGCCCCACCCGCGGACTAGAAGGTGAGCAGTTCTTC. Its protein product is CASSPTRGLEGEQFF.

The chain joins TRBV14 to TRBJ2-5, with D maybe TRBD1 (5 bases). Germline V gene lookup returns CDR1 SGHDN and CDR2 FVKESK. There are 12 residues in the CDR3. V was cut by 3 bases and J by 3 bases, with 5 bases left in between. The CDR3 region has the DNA TGTGCCAGCAGCCAGACAGAAGAGACCCAGTACTTC. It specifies CASSQTEETQYF.

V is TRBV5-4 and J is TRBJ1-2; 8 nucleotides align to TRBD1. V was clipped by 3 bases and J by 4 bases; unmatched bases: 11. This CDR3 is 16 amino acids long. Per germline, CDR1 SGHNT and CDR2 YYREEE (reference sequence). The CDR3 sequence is CASSSRKDRALYGYTF. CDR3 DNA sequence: TGTGCCAGCAGCTCGAGAAAGGACAGGGCTCTCTATGGCTACACCTTC.

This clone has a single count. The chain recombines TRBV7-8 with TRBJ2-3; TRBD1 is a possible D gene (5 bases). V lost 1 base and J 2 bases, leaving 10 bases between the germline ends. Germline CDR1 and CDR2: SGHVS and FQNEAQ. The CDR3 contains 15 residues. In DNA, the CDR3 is TGTGCCAGCAGCTTAGGACAGACAATCACAGATACGCAGTATTTT. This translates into CASSLGQTITDTQYF.

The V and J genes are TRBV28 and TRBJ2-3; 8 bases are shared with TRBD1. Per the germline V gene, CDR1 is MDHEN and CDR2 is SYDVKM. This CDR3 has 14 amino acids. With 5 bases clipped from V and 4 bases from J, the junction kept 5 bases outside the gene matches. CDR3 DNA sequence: TGTGCCAGCAGTACCCAACAGGGGGCAGATACGCAGTATTTT. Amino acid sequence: CASSTQQGADTQYF.

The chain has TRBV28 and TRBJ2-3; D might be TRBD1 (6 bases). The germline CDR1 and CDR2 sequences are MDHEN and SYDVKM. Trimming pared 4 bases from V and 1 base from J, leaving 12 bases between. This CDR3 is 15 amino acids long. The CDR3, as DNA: TGTGCCAGCAGTTCACAGGGAATCGGCACAGATACGCAGTATTTT. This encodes CASSSQGIGTDTQYF.

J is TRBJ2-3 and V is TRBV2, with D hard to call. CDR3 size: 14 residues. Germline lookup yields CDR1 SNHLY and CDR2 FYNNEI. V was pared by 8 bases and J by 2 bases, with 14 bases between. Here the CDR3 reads CASGLLLHTDTQYF. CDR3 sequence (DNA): TGTGCCAGCGGGCTCCTCTTACACACAGATACGCAGTATTTT.

The CDR3 here is CASSKERRSGELFF. The CDR3 DNA follows: TGTGCCAGCAGCAAAGAGCGTCGCTCCGGGGAGCTGTTTTTT. The chain has TRBV28 and TRBJ2-2; no clear D. V lost 6 bases to trimming and J lost 6 bases, with 14 bases between them. The CDR3 runs 14 residues. Germline V gene data show CDR1 as MDHEN and CDR2 as SYDVKM.

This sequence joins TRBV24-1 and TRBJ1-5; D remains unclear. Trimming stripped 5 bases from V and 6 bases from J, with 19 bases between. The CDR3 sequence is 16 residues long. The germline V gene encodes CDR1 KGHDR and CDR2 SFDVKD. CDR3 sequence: CATSVRGSSTGQPQHF. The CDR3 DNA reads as TGTGCCACCAGTGTTCGGGGATCCAGTACGGGTCAGCCCCAGCATTTT.

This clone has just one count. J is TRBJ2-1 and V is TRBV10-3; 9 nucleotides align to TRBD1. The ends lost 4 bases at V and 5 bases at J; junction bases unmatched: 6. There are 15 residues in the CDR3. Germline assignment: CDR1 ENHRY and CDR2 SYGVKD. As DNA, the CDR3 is TGTGCCATCAGTGTGCGGGACAGGGAAAACAATGAGCAGTTCTTC. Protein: CAISVRDRENNEQFF.

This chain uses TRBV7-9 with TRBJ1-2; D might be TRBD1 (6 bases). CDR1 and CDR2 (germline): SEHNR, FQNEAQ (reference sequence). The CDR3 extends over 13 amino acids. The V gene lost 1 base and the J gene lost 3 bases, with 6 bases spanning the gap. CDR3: CASSLGQDYGYTF. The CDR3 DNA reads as TGTGCCAGCAGCTTAGGACAGGACTATGGCTACACCTTC. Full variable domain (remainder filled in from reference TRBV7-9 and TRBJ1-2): DTGVSQNPRHKITKRGQNVTFRCDPISEHNRLYWYRQTLGQGPEFLTYFQNEAQLEKSRLLSDRFSAERPKGSFSTLEIQRTEQGDSAMYLCASSLGQDYGYTFGSGTRLTVV.

This CDR3 is CASMAPGENTEAFF. CDR3 nucleotide sequence: TGTGCCAGCATGGCGCCCGGGGAGAACACTGAAGCTTTCTTT. This chain connects TRBV3-1 (or the pseudogene TRBV3-2) to TRBJ1-1, with unresolved D. Looked up from germline, CDR1 is LGHDT and CDR2 is YNNKEL (reference sequence). Trimming left V 7 bases short and J 1 base short, with 13 bases between. The CDR3 has 14 amino acids.

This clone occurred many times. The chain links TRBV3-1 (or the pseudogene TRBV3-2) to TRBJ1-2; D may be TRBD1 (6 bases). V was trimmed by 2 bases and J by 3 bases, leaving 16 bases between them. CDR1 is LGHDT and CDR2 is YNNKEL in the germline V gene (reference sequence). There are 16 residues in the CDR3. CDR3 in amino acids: CASSQHAPGQDYGYTF. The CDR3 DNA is TGTGCCAGCAGCCAACATGCCCCGGGACAAGACTATGGCTACACCTTC.

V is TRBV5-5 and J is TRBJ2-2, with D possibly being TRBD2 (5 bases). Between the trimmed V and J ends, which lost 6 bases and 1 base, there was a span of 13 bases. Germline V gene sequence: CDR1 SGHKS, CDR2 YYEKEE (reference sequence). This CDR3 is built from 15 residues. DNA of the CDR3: TGTGCCAGCATAGGGAGCAGGATGAACACCGGGGAGCTGTTTTTT. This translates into CASIGSRMNTGELFF.

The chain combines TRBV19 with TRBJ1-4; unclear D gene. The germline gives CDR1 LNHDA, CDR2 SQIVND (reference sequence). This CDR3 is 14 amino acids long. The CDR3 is CATLGRGYNEKLFF. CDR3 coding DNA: TGTGCGACCCTTGGGAGAGGGTATAATGAAAAACTGTTTTTT. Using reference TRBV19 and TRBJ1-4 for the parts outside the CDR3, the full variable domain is DGGITQSPKYLFRKEGQNVTLSCEQNLNHDAMYWYRQDPGQGLRLIYYSQIVNDFQKGDIAEGYSVSREKKESFPLTVTSAQKNPTAFYLCATLGRGYNEKLFFGSGTQLSVL.

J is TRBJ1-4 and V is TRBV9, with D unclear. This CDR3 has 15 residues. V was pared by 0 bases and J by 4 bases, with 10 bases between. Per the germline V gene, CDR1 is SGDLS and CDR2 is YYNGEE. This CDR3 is CASSVAPSGNEKLFF. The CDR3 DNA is TGTGCCAGCAGCGTAGCTCCTAGCGGTAATGAAAAACTGTTTTTT.

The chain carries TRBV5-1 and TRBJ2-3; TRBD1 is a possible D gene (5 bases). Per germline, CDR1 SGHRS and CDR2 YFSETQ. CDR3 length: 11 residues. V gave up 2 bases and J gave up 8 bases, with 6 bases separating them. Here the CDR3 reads CASSFQGTQYF. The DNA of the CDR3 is TGCGCCAGCAGCTTTCAGGGTACGCAGTATTTT.

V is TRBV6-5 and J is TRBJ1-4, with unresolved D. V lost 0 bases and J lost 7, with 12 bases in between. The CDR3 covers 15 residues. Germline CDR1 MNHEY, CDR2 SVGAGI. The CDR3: CASSYSGRGAEKLFF. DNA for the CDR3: TGTGCCAGCAGTTACTCGGGTCGGGGAGCTGAAAAACTGTTTTTT.

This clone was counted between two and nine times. The DNA for the CDR3 is TGTGCCAGCAGCTTGGACAGGGCCTCGAACACTGAAGCTTTCTTT. Translated, it gives CASSLDRASNTEAFF. The V and J genes are TRBV5-5 and TRBJ1-1; maybe TRBD1 (6 bases). CDR3 length: 15 amino acids. The germline CDR1 and CDR2 sequences are SGHKS and YYEKEE (reference sequence). Trimming took 0 bases from V and 1 from J, leaving 10 bases between them.